Below are 12 T cell receptor beta chains sequenced from a single sample in a study of cytomegalovirus exposure and HLA in healthy donors. The PCR had 60 Vbeta and 13 Jbeta primers. Generated by immunoSEQ multiplex PCR, the TCRdb table keeps only in-frame clones and is missing some. In the table there are about 120,000 clones, roughly four fifths of which are singletons. The sequenced sample consisted of PBMCs. These receptor sequences come from a man aged 40-50 years in good health and CMV-seronegative.

The J gene is TRBJ1-1, the V gene TRBV2, with D possibly TRBD1 on 5 matching bases. Germline-derived CDR1 and CDR2 are SNHLY and FYNNEI. This CDR3 spans 12 amino acids. Trimming pared 6 bases from V and 7 bases from J, leaving 12 bases between. The CDR3 loop is CASSDRDSEAFF. CDR3 coding DNA: TGTGCCAGCAGCGACAGAGACAGTGAAGCTTTCTTT.

The V and J genes are TRBV28 and TRBJ1-6; 8 bases are shared with TRBD1. Germline lookup yields CDR1 MDHEN and CDR2 SYDVKM. V lost 6 bases, J lost 9 bases, and 10 bases stayed unmatched. CDR3 size: 15 residues. CDR3 region: CASSRGQGVSSPLHF. The CDR3 DNA follows: TGTGCCAGCAGCCGAGGACAGGGAGTCTCTTCACCCCTCCACTTT.

The chain uses TRBV7-8 and TRBJ2-2; TRBD1 is a possible D gene (6 bases). With 7 bases removed from V and 1 base from J, the gap between germline ends came to 13 bases. Looked up from germline, CDR1 is SGHVS and CDR2 is FQNEAQ. The CDR3 covers 15 residues. Here the CDR3 reads CASTTWGQNTGELFF. CDR3 coding DNA: TGTGCCAGCACCACGTGGGGGCAGAACACCGGGGAGCTGTTTTTT. Variable domain in full (rest from reference TRBV7-8 and TRBJ2-2): GAGVSQSPRYKVAKRGQDVALRCDPISGHVSLFWYQQALGQGPEFLTYFQNEAQLDKSGLPSDRFFAERPEGSVSTLKIQRTQQEDSAVYLCASTTWGQNTGELFFGEGSRLTVL.

The chain recombines TRBV7-6 with TRBJ2-2; D may be TRBD1 (6 bases). Trimming left V 2 bases short and J 4 bases short, with 11 bases between. Looked up from germline, CDR1 is SGHVS and CDR2 is FNYEAQ. CDR3 size: 15 residues. CDR3 DNA sequence: TGTGCCAGCAGCTTACAGGGGAAGGGCACCGGGGAGCTGTTTTTT. Translation gives CASSLQGKGTGELFF. The whole variable domain, remainder taken from reference TRBV7-6 and TRBJ2-2, is GAGVSQSPRYKVTKRGQDVALRCDPISGHVSLYWYRQALGQGPEFLTYFNYEAQQDKSGLPNDRFSAERPEGSISTLTIQRTEQRDSAMYRCASSLQGKGTGELFFGEGSRLTVL.

The chain joins TRBV10-2 to TRBJ2-2, with 11 bases matching TRBD2. V shed 7 bases, J shed 3 bases, and the junction held 7 bases outside the gene matches. Germline CDR1 and CDR2: WSHSY and SAAADI. The CDR3 totals 16 residues. The CDR3: CASTGSSGGYTGELFF. Written as DNA, the CDR3 is TGCGCCAGCACTGGATCTAGCGGGGGGTACACCGGGGAGCTGTTTTTT.

This chain uses TRBV5-1 with TRBJ2-3; 9 bases align to TRBD2. The germline V gene has CDR1 SGHRS and CDR2 YFSETQ. With 4 bases clipped from V and 5 bases from J, the junction kept 8 bases outside the gene matches. The CDR3 runs 15 residues. Here the CDR3 reads CASSPEGREGDTQYF. The CDR3 bases are TGCGCCAGCAGCCCGGAAGGGCGGGAGGGAGATACGCAGTATTTT. Together with reference TRBV5-1 and TRBJ2-3, the CDR3 gives the full variable domain: KAGVTQTPRYLIKTRGQQVTLSCSPISGHRSVSWYQQTPGQGLQFLFEYFSETQRNKGNFPGRFSGRQFSNSRSEMNVSTLELGDSALYLCASSPEGREGDTQYFGPGTRLTVL.

The V call is TRBV28, the J call TRBJ2-2, with D uncertain. The CDR3 is 13 amino acids. Per the germline V gene, CDR1 is MDHEN and CDR2 is SYDVKM. V lost 2 bases and J 5 bases, leaving 6 bases between the germline ends. The chain's CDR3 is CASSLQQTGELFF. The CDR3 region has the DNA TGTGCCAGCAGTTTACAACAAACCGGGGAGCTGTTTTTT.

The chain combines TRBV11-3 with TRBJ1-1, with a tentative D call TRBD1 (6 bases). Between the trimmed V and J ends, which lost 5 bases and 1 base, there was a span of 8 bases. Looked up from germline, CDR1 is SGHNT and CDR2 is YENEEA. The CDR3 runs 13 residues. The chain's CDR3 is CASSQGGNTEAFF. The CDR3 coding sequence is TGTGCCAGCAGCCAAGGGGGGAACACTGAAGCTTTCTTT.

The V gene is TRBV6-1, the J gene TRBJ2-1; 7 bases agree with TRBD2. The germline V gene encodes CDR1 MNHNS and CDR2 SASEGT. The CDR3 runs to 15 residues. The junction had 5 bases not matched to a gene; V was cut back by 3 bases and J by 3 bases. The CDR3 reads CASSDPSGLYNEQFF. DNA of the CDR3: TGTGCCAGCAGTGACCCTAGCGGCCTCTACAATGAGCAGTTCTTC.

This chain joins TRBV2 and TRBJ2-7; 16 bases agree with TRBD2. Unmatched junction bases numbered 14, after V lost 8 bases and J lost 7 bases. Looked up from germline, CDR1 is SNHLY and CDR2 is FYNNEI. This CDR3 is built from 17 residues. The CDR3 spells CASGLIPPGLAGGEQYF. CDR3 DNA: TGTGCCAGCGGGTTGATTCCACCGGGACTAGCGGGAGGGGAGCAGTACTTC.

The chain has TRBV4-1 and TRBJ1-5; D remains unclear. Germline CDR1 is MGHRA and CDR2 is YSYEKL. Trimming pared 1 base from V and 1 base from J, leaving 14 bases between. The CDR3 contains 17 residues. CDR3 nucleotide sequence: TGCGCCAGCAGCCAAGGTTTGGTATTTGGCAGCAATCAGCCCCAGCATTTT. Translating it yields CASSQGLVFGSNQPQHF.

V is TRBV19 and J is TRBJ2-5; tentatively, D is TRBD2 (6 bases). CDR1 and CDR2 (germline): LNHDA, SQIVND (reference sequence). V was pared by 5 bases and J by 7 bases, with 14 bases between. The CDR3 sequence is 13 residues long. The CDR3 here is CASSPSGGVTQYF. CDR3 nucleotide sequence: TGTGCCAGTAGTCCGAGCGGAGGGGTGACCCAGTACTTC.